The T cell receptor (beta chain) under discussion was sequenced for a study of post-analysis software for immune sequencing data. General observations from the study: TRBV5-6, TRBV5-1 and TRBV20-1 were among five TRBV segments more frequent in patients than controls.

Notes on this clonotype: Its specificity is unknown.

The V gene end was trimmed by 0 bases and the J gene end by 0 bases; junction bases not matched to a gene: 11. CDR3 size: 19 residues. The TCR beta cDNA libraries carried unique molecular identifiers. TCRdb passed the PCR reads through MiXCR, listing each CDR3 protein once. This sample carries roughly 600,000 distinct CDR3 sequences, 44% of them seen once, and the ten largest clones take 1.5% to 2%. Sequenced sample: blood. The V and J genes are TRBV12-3 or TRBV12-4 and TRBJ2-4; 7 nucleotides match TRBD1. This receptor was identified in a girl aged 5 to 17 with multiple sclerosis. CDR3: CASSLARGTAVLAKNIQYF. The CDR3 DNA follows: TGTGCCAGCAGTTTAGCAAGGGGGACAGCAGTCCTAGCCAAAAACATTCAGTACTTC.